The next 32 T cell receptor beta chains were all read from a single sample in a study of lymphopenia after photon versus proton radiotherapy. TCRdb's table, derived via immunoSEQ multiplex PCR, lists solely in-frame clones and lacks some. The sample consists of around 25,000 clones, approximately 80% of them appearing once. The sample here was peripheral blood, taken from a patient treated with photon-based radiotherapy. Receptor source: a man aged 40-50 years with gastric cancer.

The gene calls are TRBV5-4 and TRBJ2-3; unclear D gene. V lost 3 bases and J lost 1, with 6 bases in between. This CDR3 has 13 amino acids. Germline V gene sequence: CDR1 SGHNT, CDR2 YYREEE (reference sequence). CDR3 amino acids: CASSSGGTDTQYF. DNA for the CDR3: TGTGCCAGCAGCTCTGGCGGCACAGATACGCAGTATTTT.

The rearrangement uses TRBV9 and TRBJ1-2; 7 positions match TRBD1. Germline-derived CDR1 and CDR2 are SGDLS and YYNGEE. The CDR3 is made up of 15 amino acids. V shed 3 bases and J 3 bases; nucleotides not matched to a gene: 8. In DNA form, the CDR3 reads TGTGCCAGCAGCGCCGACAGGGCTGCATACTATGGCTACACCTTC. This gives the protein CASSADRAAYYGYTF. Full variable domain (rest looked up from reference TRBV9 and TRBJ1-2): DSGVTQTPKHLITATGQRVTLRCSPRSGDLSVYWYQQSLDQGLQFLIQYYNGEERAKGNILERFSAQQFPDLHSELNLSSLELGDSALYFCASSADRAAYYGYTFGSGTRLTVV.

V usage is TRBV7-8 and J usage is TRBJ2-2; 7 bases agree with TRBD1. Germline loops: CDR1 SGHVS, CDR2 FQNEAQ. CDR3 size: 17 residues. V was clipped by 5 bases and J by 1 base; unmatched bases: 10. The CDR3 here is CASSRHSGTVNTGELFF. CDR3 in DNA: TGTGCCAGCAGCCGCCATTCCGGGACAGTGAACACCGGGGAGCTGTTTTTT.

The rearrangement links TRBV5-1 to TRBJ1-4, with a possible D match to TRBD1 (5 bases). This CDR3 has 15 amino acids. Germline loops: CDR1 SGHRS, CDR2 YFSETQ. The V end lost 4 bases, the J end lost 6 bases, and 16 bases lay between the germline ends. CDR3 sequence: CASSPGFGGDEKLFF. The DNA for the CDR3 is TGCGCCAGCAGCCCGGGTTTTGGAGGGGATGAAAAACTGTTTTTT.

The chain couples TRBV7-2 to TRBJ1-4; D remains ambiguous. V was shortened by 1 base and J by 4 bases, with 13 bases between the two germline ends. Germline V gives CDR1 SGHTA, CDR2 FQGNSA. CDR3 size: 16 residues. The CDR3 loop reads CASSLVWARDNEKLFF. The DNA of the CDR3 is TGTGCCAGCAGCTTAGTGTGGGCCCGCGATAATGAAAAACTGTTTTTT. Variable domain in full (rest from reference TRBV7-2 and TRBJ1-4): GAGVSQSPSNKVTEKGKDVELRCDPISGHTALYWYRQSLGQGLEFLIYFQGNSAPDKSGLPSDRFSAERTGGSVSTLTIQRTQQEDSAVYLCASSLVWARDNEKLFFGSGTQLSVL.

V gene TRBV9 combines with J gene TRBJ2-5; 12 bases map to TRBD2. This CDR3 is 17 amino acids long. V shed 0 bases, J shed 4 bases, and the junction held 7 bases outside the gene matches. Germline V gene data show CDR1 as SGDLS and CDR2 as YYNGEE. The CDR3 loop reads CASSVGGTSGPLETQYF. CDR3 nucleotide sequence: TGTGCCAGCAGCGTAGGCGGGACTAGCGGGCCGCTAGAGACCCAGTACTTC.

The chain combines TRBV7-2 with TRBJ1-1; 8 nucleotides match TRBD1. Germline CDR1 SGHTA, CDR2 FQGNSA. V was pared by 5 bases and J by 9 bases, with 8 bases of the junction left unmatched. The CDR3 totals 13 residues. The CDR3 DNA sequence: TGTGCCAGCAGCCCCGGACAGGGAATGAAAGCTTTCTTT. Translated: CASSPGQGMKAFF. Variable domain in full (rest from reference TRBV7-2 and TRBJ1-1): GAGVSQSPSNKVTEKGKDVELRCDPISGHTALYWYRQSLGQGLEFLIYFQGNSAPDKSGLPSDRFSAERTGGSVSTLTIQRTQQEDSAVYLCASSPGQGMKAFFGQGTRLTVV.

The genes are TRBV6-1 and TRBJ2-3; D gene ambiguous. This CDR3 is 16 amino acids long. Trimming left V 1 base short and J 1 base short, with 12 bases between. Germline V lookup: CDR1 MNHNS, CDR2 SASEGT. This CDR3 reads CASSEVIGLGTDTQYF. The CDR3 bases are TGTGCCAGCAGTGAAGTAATAGGGTTAGGCACAGATACGCAGTATTTT.

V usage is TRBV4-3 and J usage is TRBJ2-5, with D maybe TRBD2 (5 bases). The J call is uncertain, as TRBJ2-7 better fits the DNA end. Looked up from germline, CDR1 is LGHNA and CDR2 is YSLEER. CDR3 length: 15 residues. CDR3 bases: TGCGCCAGCAGCCCATTTTCGGGAACAAACGACGAGCAGTACTTC. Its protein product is CASSPFSGTNDEQYF.

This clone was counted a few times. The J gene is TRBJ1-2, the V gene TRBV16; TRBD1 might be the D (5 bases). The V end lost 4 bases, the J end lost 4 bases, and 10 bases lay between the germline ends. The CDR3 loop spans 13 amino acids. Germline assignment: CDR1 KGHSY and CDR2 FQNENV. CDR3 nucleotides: TGTGCCAGCAGCCTTACAGGTACCTATGGCTACACCTTC. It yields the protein CASSLTGTYGYTF.

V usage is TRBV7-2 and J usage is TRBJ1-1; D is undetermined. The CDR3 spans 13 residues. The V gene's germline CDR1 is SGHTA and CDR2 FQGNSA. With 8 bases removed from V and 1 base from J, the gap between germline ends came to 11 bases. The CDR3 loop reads CASDETQNTEAFF. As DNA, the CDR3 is TGTGCCAGCGACGAGACCCAGAACACTGAAGCTTTCTTT.

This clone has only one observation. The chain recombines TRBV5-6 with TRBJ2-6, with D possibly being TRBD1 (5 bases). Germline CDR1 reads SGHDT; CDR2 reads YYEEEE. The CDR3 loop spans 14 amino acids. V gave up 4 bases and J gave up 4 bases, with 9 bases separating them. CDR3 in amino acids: CASSGRAGANVLTF. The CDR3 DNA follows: TGTGCCAGCAGCGGCAGGGCCGGGGCCAACGTCCTGACTTTC.

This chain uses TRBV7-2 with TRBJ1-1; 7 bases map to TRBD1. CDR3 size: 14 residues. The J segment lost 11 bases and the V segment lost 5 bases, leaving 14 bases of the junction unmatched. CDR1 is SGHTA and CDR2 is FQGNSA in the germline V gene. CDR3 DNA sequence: TGTGCCAGCAGCGGCCAGGGGGGGCCATTAGGGGCTTTCTTT. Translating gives CASSGQGGPLGAFF.

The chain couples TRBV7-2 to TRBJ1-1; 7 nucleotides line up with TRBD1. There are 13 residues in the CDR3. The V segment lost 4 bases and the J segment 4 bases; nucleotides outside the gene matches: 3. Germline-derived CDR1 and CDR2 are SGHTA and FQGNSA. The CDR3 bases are TGTGCCAGCAGCTCGGGACAGCTCACTGAAGCTTTCTTT. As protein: CASSSGQLTEAFF.

The CDR3 region has the DNA TGTGCCAGCAGCGGCTCATTTGGCTACACCTTC. This encodes CASSGSFGYTF. The V and J genes are TRBV7-9 and TRBJ1-2; D is unresolved. The CDR3 is made up of 11 amino acids. CDR1 SEHNR and CDR2 FQNEAQ come from the germline V gene (reference sequence). Between the trimmed V and J ends, which lost 5 bases and 7 bases, there was a span of 8 bases.

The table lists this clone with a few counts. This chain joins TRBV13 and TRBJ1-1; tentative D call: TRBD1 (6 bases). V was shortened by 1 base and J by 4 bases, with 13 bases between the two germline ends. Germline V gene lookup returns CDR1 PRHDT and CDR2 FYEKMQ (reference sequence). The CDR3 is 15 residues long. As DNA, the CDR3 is TGTGCCAGCAGCTTAGACAACGGGGGCGGCACTGAAGCTTTCTTT. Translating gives CASSLDNGGGTEAFF.

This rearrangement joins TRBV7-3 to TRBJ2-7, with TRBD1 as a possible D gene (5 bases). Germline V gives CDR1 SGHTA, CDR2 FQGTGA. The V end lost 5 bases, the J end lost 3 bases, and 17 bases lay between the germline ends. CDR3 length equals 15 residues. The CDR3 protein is CASSLGKGRDYEQYF. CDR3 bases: TGTGCCAGCAGCCTTGGTAAGGGGCGAGACTACGAGCAGTACTTC.

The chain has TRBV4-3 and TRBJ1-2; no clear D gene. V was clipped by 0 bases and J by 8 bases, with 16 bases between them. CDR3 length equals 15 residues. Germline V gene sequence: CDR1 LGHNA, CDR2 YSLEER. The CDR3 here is CASSQDWRKSGGYTF. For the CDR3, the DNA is TGCGCCAGCAGCCAAGATTGGAGAAAATCTGGGGGCTACACCTTC.

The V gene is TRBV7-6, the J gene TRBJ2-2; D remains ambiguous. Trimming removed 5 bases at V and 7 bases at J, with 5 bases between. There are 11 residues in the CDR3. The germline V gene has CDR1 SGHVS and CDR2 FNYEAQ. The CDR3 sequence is CASSPGGELFF. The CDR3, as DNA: TGTGCCAGCAGCCCCGGCGGGGAGCTGTTTTTT.

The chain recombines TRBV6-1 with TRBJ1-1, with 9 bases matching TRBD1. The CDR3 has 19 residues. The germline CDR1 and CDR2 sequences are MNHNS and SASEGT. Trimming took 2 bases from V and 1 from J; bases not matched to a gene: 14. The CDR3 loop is CASSESGTGWREANTEAFF. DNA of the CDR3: TGTGCCAGCAGTGAATCCGGGACAGGGTGGCGGGAGGCGAACACTGAAGCTTTCTTT.

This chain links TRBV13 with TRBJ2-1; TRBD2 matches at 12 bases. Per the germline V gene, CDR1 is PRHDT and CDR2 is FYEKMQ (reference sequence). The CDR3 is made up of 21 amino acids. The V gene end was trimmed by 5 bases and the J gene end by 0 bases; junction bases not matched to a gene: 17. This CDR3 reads CASSPERLAGVPIDSYNEQFF. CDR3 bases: TGTGCCAGCAGCCCCGAAAGACTAGCGGGGGTTCCCATTGACTCCTACAATGAGCAGTTCTTC.

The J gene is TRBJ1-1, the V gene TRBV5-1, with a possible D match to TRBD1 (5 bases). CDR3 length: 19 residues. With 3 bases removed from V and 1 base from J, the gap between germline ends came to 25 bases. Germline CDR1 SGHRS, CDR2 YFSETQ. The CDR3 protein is CASSYSNQGSHIPNTEAFF. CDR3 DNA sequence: TGCGCCAGCAGCTACTCCAATCAGGGATCCCATATCCCGAACACTGAAGCTTTCTTT.

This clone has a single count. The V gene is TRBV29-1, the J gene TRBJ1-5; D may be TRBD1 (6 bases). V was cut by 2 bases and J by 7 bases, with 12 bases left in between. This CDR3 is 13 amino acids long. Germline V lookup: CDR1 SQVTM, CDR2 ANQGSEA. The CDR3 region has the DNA TGCAGCGTTGAACCTATTCAGGGGCAGCCCCAGCATTTT. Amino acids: CSVEPIQGQPQHF.

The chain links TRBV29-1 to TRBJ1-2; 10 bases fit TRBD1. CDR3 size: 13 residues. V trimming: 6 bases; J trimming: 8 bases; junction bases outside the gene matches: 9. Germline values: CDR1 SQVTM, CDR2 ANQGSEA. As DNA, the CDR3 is TGCAGCGTCGCGGGACAGGGGTTGTGGGGCTACACCTTC. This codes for CSVAGQGLWGYTF.

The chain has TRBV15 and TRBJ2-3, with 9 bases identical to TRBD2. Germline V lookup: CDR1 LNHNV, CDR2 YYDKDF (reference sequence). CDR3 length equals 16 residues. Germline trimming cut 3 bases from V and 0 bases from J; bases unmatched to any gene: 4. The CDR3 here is CATSSGLAGSTDTQYF. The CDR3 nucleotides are TGTGCCACCAGCAGTGGGCTAGCGGGGAGCACAGATACGCAGTATTTT.

CDR3 in DNA: TGTGCCAGCAATCTAGCGGGGGTTGAGACCCAGTACTTC. This encodes CASNLAGVETQYF. This chain links TRBV14 with TRBJ2-5, with 10 bases matching TRBD2. Trimming removed 7 bases from V and 5 bases from J; junction bases left unmatched: 4. The CDR3 extends over 13 amino acids. Germline V gene sequence: CDR1 SGHDN, CDR2 FVKESK.

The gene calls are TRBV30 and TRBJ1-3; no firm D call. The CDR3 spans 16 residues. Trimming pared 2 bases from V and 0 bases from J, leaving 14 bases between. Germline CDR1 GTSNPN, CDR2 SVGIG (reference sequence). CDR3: CAWSRNRFSSGNTIYF. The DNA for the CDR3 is TGTGCCTGGAGTCGAAACCGGTTTTCCTCTGGAAACACCATATATTTT.

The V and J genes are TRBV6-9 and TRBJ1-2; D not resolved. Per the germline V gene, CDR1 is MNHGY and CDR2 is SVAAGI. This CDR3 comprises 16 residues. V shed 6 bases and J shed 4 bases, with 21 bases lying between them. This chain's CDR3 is CASSRTNAGITYGYTF. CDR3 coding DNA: TGTGCCAGCAGCCGAACTAATGCAGGAATTACCTATGGCTACACCTTC.

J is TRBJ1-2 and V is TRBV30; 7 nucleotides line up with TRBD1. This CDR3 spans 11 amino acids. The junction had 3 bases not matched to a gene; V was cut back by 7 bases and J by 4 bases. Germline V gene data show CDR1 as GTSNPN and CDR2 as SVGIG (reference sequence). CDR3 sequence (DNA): TGTGCCTTGACAGGGTTCTATGGCTACACCTTC. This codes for CALTGFYGYTF.

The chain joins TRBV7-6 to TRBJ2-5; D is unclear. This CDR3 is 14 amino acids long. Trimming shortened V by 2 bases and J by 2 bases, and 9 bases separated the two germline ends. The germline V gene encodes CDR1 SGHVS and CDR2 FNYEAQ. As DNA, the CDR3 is TGTGCCAGCAGCTTAATGGAAGGGCAAGAGACCCAGTACTTC. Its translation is CASSLMEGQETQYF.

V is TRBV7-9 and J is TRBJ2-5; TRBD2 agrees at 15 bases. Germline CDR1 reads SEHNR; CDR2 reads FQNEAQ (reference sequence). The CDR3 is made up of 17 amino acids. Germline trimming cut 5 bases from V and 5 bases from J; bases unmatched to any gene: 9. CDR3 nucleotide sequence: TGTGCCAGCAGCCCCGGACTAGCGGGGGGGCTCTGGGAGACCCAGTACTTC. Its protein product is CASSPGLAGGLWETQYF.

The CDR3 sequence is CAWSLQGGDIQYF. The DNA of the CDR3 is TGTGCCTGGAGCCTACAGGGGGGGGACATTCAGTACTTC. This rearrangement joins TRBV30 to TRBJ2-4; a weak D match, TRBD1 (8 bases). Germline V lookup: CDR1 GTSNPN, CDR2 SVGIG (reference sequence). CDR3 length: 13 residues. Trimming took off 3 bases at V and 8 bases at J, with 14 bases between the two ends.